These 6 T cell receptor beta chains came from one sample sequenced in a study of Tregs in tolerant kidney transplant recipients. The method was immunoSEQ multiplex PCR; TCRdb's version includes in-frame clones alone and lacks a portion of them. This repertoire includes some 5,800 clones. Related graft donors supplied nonmyeloablative bone marrow transplants, and mixed chimerism was transient. This specimen consisted of CD8+ T cells from blood (PBMCs), obtained 12 months after the transplant. These TCRs come from a human patient who received a combined kidney and bone marrow transplant. Some T cells may be provided by the graft donor.

A word on this clone: The read comes to an end 3 residues before the CDR3 does, leaving the germline J gene to fill in the end. The V and J genes are TRBV18 and TRBJ2-1, with D hard to call. Germline CDR1 and CDR2: KGHSH and LQKENI. V was shortened by 2 bases and J by 4 bases, with 9 bases between the two germline ends. The CDR3 has 14 residues. This chain's CDR3 is CASSPEDLYNEQFF. CDR3 DNA (partial): TGTGCCAGCTCACCAGAAGACTTATACAATGAG.

A remark on this clone: Coverage ceases 3 residues before the CDR3 finishes, and the germline J gene fills in the end. This rearrangement joins TRBV11-2 to TRBJ2-7; D gene ambiguous. The CDR3 loop spans 13 amino acids. Germline values: CDR1 SGHAT, CDR2 FQNNGV. V was pared by 5 bases and J by 0 bases, with 8 bases between. CDR3: CASSPGRSYEQYF. Incomplete CDR3 DNA: TGTGCCAGCAGCCCAGGTCGCTCCTACGAG. The full variable domain, its missing parts supplied by reference TRBV11-2 and TRBJ2-7, is EAGVAQSPRYKIIEKRQSVAFWCNPISGHATLYWYQQILGQGPKLLIQFQNNGVVDDSQLPKDRFSAERLKGVDSTLKIQPAKLEDSAVYLCASSPGRSYEQYFGPGTRLTVT.

Notes on this clone: Read coverage stops 3 residues before the CDR3 terminus; the germline J gene supplies the remainder. This rearrangement joins TRBV19 to TRBJ2-1, with D hard to call. Trimming took 2 bases from V and 3 from J, leaving 11 bases between them. The CDR3 spans 15 residues. The V gene's germline CDR1 is LNHDA and CDR2 SQIVND (reference sequence). CDR3 DNA (partial): TGTGCCAGTAGTATAATGCGGCTCGGCTACAATGAG. It yields the protein CASSIMRLGYNE. The whole CDR3 reads CASSIMRLGYNEQFF.

The CDR3 bases that were read are TGTGCCAGCAGCCCTGCGGCCAACAATGAG. Encoded protein: CASSPAANNE. The full CDR3 reads CASSPAANNEQFF. The rearrangement links TRBV14 to TRBJ2-1; no definite D call. The sequence runs out 3 residues before the end of the CDR3; the remainder is reconstructed from the germline J gene. This CDR3 region has 13 residues. Germline CDR1 is SGHDN and CDR2 is FVKESK. V lost 4 bases and J lost 5, with 9 bases in between.

Of note for this clone: The read falls 3 residues short of the CDR3 end, and the missing part is taken from the germline J gene. V is TRBV5-1 and J is TRBJ2-1; 8 bases are a match to TRBD2. The CDR3 totals 15 residues. V trimming: 2 bases; J trimming: 0 bases; junction bases outside the gene matches: 1. The germline CDR1 and CDR2 sequences are SGHRS and YFSETQ. The CDR3 protein is CASSFTSGSYNEQFF. The covered CDR3 bases are TGCGCCAGCAGCTTTACTAGCGGCTCCTACAATGAG.

Note on this clone: The CDR3 end is not reached by the read, which stops 3 residues before it; the germline J gene fills it in. The rearrangement joins TRBV5-1 to TRBJ2-3; 15 positions agree with TRBD2. Looked up from germline, CDR1 is SGHRS and CDR2 is YFSETQ. The CDR3 contains 17 residues. The V gene end was trimmed by 5 bases and the J gene end by 0 bases; junction bases not matched to a gene: 4. The sequenced CDR3 bases are TGCGCCAGCAGGGGGACTAGCGGGAGGACTAGCACAGATACG. It specifies CASRGTSGRTSTDT. The whole CDR3 sequence is CASRGTSGRTSTDTQYF.